Sequencing of this T cell receptor (beta chain) was carried out in a study of blood T cell repertoires in COVID-19. Study in general: T cells, B-cell-depleted T cells, or PBMCs supplied cDNA or gDNA.

In the source study's methods: Reference gene primer amplification yielded estimated nucleated cell counts. TCRdb keeps only in-frame clones here, not all; method: immunoSEQ multiplex PCR. That table supplies the V and J calls and clone size; D and trimming were determined from the DNA. Of some 31,000 clones in the sample, more than 60% were seen once. The CDR3 is made up of 17 amino acids. V shed 6 bases and J 5 bases; nucleotides not matched to a gene: 7. Per the germline V gene, CDR1 is SGHRS and CDR2 is YFSETQ. This sequence originates from a woman aged 70-85 years with active or convalescent COVID-19. V usage is TRBV5-1 and J usage is TRBJ2-2, with 16 bases identical to TRBD2. The sample taken for sequencing was peripheral blood. For the CDR3, the DNA is TGCGCCAGCACCCCAGGGACTAGCGGGGGGGCGACCGGGGAGCTGTTTTTT. It is translated as CASTPGTSGGATGELFF.